This TCR beta chain originates from a study of cytomegalovirus exposure and HLA in healthy donors. V trimming: 6 bases; J trimming: 1 base; junction bases outside the gene matches: 10. CDR3 length equals 16 residues. The germline V gene has CDR1 MDHEN and CDR2 SYDVKM. TCRdb keeps only in-frame clones here, not all; method: immunoSEQ multiplex PCR. The table lists approximately 160,000 clones, 80% to 85% of them singletons. The V call is TRBV28, the J call TRBJ2-3; TRBD2 matches 7 bases. This TCR was sampled from a young man in good health and CMV-seropositive. Sequenced material: PBMCs. CDR3 in DNA: TGTGCCAGCAGCCCTAGTAATCGGGGGGGCACAGATACGCAGTATTTT. Its protein product is CASSPSNRGGTDTQYF.